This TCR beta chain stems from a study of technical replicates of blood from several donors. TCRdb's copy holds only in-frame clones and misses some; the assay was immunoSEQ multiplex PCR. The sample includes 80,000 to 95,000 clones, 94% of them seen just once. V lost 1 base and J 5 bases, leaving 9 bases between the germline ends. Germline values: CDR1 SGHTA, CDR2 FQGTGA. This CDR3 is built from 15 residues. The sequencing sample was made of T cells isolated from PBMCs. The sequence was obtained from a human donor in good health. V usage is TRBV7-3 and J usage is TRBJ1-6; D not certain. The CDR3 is CASSLIPEDNSPLHF. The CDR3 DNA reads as TGTGCCAGCAGCTTAATCCCGGAGGATAATTCACCCCTCCACTTT.